The source of this T cell receptor beta chain is a study of T-cell memory formation after mild COVID-19. MiXCR was run by TCRdb on the 5' RACE reads, yielding one entry per CDR3 protein. The sample gives hundreds of thousands of distinct CDR3 sequences, over 25% of which show up once; around an eighth is in the top ten. J was trimmed by 4 bases and V by 4 bases; bases with no gene match: 8. CDR3 length equals 14 residues. CDR1 and CDR2 (germline): SQVTM, ANQGSEA. There are a few counts of this clonotype. Sequencing used PBMCs or a T cell subset sorted from them (not recorded which). The chain is built from TRBV29-1 and TRBJ2-3; 7 bases are a match to TRBD1. This TCR came from an adult woman who had mild COVID-19 (a few samples of this study predate the infection). Cell type and time point are not known. The CDR3 DNA reads as TGCAGCGTTGTGGTCCAGGGGGTCGCAGATACGCAGTATTTT. Its protein is CSVVVQGVADTQYF.